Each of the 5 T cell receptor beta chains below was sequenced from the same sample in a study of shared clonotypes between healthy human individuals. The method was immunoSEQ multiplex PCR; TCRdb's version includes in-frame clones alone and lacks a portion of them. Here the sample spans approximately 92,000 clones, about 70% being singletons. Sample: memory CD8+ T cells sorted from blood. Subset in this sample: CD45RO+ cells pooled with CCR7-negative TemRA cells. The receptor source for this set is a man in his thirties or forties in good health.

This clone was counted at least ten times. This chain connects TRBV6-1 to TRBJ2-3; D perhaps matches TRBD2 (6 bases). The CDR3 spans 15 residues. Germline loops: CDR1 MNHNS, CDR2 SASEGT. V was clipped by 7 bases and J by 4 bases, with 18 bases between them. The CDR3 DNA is TGTGCCAGCATGGAAGCGTTAGGAGGGGCAGATACGCAGTATTTT. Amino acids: CASMEALGGADTQYF.

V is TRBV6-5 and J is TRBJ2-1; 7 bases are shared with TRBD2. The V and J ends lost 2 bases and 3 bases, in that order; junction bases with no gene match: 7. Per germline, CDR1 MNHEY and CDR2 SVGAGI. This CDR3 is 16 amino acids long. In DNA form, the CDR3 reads TGTGCCAGCAGTTACGACTCTAGCGGAGGCTACAATGAGCAGTTCTTC. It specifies CASSYDSSGGYNEQFF.

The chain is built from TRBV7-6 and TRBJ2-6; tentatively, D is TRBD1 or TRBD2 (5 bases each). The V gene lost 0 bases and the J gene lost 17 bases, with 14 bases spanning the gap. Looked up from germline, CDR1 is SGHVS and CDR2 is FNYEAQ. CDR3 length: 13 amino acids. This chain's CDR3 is CASSLALGTPLTF. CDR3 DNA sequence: TGTGCCAGCAGCTTAGCGCTTGGGACCCCATTGACTTTC.

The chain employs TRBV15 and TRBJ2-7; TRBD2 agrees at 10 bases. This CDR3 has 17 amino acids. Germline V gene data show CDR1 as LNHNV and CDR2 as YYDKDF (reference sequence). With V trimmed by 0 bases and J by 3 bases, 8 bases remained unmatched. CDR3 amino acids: CATSRDHLAGVNYEQYF. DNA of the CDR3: TGTGCCACCAGCAGAGATCACCTAGCGGGAGTTAACTACGAGCAGTACTTC.

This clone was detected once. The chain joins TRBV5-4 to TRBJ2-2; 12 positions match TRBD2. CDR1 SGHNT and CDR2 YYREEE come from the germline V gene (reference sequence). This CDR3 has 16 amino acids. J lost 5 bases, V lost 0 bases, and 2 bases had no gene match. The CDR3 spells CASSLVGTSGTGELFF. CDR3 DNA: TGTGCCAGCAGCTTGGTTGGGACTAGCGGGACCGGGGAGCTGTTTTTT.